These T cell receptor beta chains were read from a single sample in a study of shared clonotypes between healthy human individuals. Measured with immunoSEQ multiplex PCR; TCRdb has only the in-frame clones, and not every one. Among some 2,400,000 clones listed, almost 96% were seen once. Specimen: naive CD4+ T cells sorted from blood. These receptors all come from a man aged 18-30 years in good health. Each CDR3 is given with its conserved first and last residue. The D gene is left open where the match is weak. Size values are once, few and many counts, or a class for expanded clones, and some rows have none.

-,TRBD1,TRBV2,TRBJ1-5,TGTGCCAGCAGTAGAGGGGGCGGTAGCAATCAGCCCCAGCATTTT,CASSRGGGSNQPQHF
-,-,TRBV10-1,TRBJ2-3,TGCGCCAGCAGTGAGAGGCAGCTTGCAGATACGCAGTATTTT,CASSERQLADTQYF
-,TRBD1,TRBV7-2,TRBJ2-7,TGTGCCAGCAGCTGGGACAGGGGGGTGGGGTACGAGCAGTACTTC,CASSWDRGVGYEQYF
-,-,TRBV6-5,TRBJ2-1,TGTGCCAGCAGTTACTCAACAGGGGGGGATGAGCAGTTCTTC,CASSYSTGGDEQFF
-,TRBD1,TRBV12-5,TRBJ1-1,TGTGCTAGTGGTACCACCGGGACAGGGCTCACCCTGAACACTGAAGCTTTCTTT,CASGTTGTGLTLNTEAFF
-,-,TRBV27,TRBJ2-6,TGTGCCAGCACAAACTCTGGGGCCAACGTCCTGACTTTC,CASTNSGANVLTF
-,-,TRBV10-3,TRBJ2-2,TGTGCCATCAGCTTGAGGGGATCCGGGGAGCTGTTTTTT,CAISLRGSGELFF
-,TRBD1,TRBV2,TRBJ1-2,TGTGCCACCACAGGACAGGGGCTTGGCTACACCTTC,CATTGQGLGYTF
-,-,TRBV2,TRBJ2-2,TGTGCCAGCACCCAAGAGAGCGGCACCGGGGAGCTGTTTTTT,CASTQESGTGELFF
-,-,TRBV4-1,TRBJ2-7,TGCGCCAGCAGCCAAGCCCTCAGGGGATACGAGCAGTACTTC,CASSQALRGYEQYF
-,TRBD1,TRBV5-6,TRBJ1-6,TGTGCCAGCAGCGCGCCAGGACAGGGGCATTCACCCCTCCACTTT,CASSAPGQGHSPLHF
-,-,TRBV27,TRBJ2-5,TGTGCCAGCAGTTTACTGCGAGGGGAGACCCAGTACTTC,CASSLLRGETQYF
-,-,TRBV5-6,TRBJ1-1,TGTGCCAGCAGCGCCGACTGGGGCCGACAGGAAGCTTTCTTT,CASSADWGRQEAFF
-,TRBD1,TRBV2,TRBJ1-2,TGTGCCAGCAGTGAGACAGGGGGCTTTGGCTACACCTTC,CASSETGGFGYTF
few,TRBD1,TRBV15,TRBJ1-2,TGTGCCACCAGCGGAGGGGGCTACTATGGCTACACCTTC,CATSGGGYYGYTF
-,TRBD1,TRBV5-4,TRBJ1-2,TGTGCCAGCAGCTTTCCCGGGACAGGTGCTCTTGGCTATGGCTACACCTTC,CASSFPGTGALGYGYTF
-,-,TRBV14,TRBJ1-6,TGTGCCAGCAGCCAGAAACAGGGTGGCCATAATTCACCCCTCCACTTT,CASSQKQGGHNSPLHF
-,TRBD2,TRBV5-1,TRBJ2-3,TGCGCCAGCAGCTCCTTAGCGGGGGACCGCACAGATACGCAGTATTTT,CASSSLAGDRTDTQYF
-,TRBD1,TRBV30,TRBJ1-4,TGTGCCTGGGGACAGGGATCTAATGAAAAACTGTTTTTT,CAWGQGSNEKLFF
-,TRBD1,TRBV6-5,TRBJ2-2,TGTGCCAGCAGTTCGCGACAGGGGTGGAACACCGGGGAGCTGTTTTTT,CASSSRQGWNTGELFF
-,-,TRBV30,TRBJ2-2,TGTGCCTGGAGAGACACCGGGGAGCTGTTTTTT,CAWRDTGELFF
-,-,TRBV5-1,TRBJ2-7,TGCGCCAGCAACTTGGGGAACGAGCAGTACTTC,CASNLGNEQYF
-,TRBD1,TRBV29-1,TRBJ2-5,TGCAGCGTACAGACAGGGGGTGAGACCCAGTACTTC,CSVQTGGETQYF
-,TRBD1,TRBV29-1,TRBJ2-4,TGCAGCGTTGAAGATAGGACAGGGTTTAAAAACATTCAGTACTTC,CSVEDRTGFKNIQYF
once,-,TRBV5-1,TRBJ2-6,TGCGCCAGCAGCTTGCTGGGGGGAACTGGGGCCAACGTCCTGACTTTC,CASSLLGGTGANVLTF
-,TRBD1,TRBV11-2,TRBJ2-6,TGTGCCAGCAGCCCGACAGGGGGAAACTCTGGGGCCAACGTCCTGACTTTC,CASSPTGGNSGANVLTF
once,-,TRBV7-9,TRBJ2-3,TGTGCCAGCAGCTGGGGAAAAGGCACAGATACGCAGTATTTT,CASSWGKGTDTQYF
once,-,TRBV6-4,TRBJ1-5,TGTGCCAGCAGTACAGGGCTGGCTCAGCCCCAGCATTTT,CASSTGLAQPQHF
once,-,TRBV15,TRBJ2-7,TGTGCCACCAGCAGAGAGACCTCAAACCCCTACGAGCAGTACTTC,CATSRETSNPYEQYF
-,-,TRBV5-6,TRBJ2-6,TGTGCCAGCAGCTTGGGATGGGCTGGGGCCAACGTCCTGACTTTC,CASSLGWAGANVLTF
-,TRBD1,TRBV7-3,TRBJ1-6,TGTGCCAGCAGCTTAAGTCGACAGGGATTCAATTCACCCCTCCACTTT,CASSLSRQGFNSPLHF
-,TRBD2,TRBV27,TRBJ2-7,TGTGCCAGCAGTTCCGGACTAGCGGGGTCCCACGAGCAGTACTTC,CASSSGLAGSHEQYF
-,TRBD1,TRBV10-1,TRBJ2-2,TGCGCCAGCAGTACAGGGGCCCTGAACACCGGGGAGCTGTTTTTT,CASSTGALNTGELFF
-,-,TRBV14,TRBJ1-3,TGTGCCAGCAGCCAAGCAAGTGGAAACACCATATATTTT,CASSQASGNTIYF
-,TRBD2,TRBV6-4,TRBJ2-1,TGTGCCAGCAGTTCTACTAGCGGGGCCGGGTATGAGCAGTTCTTC,CASSSTSGAGYEQFF
-,-,TRBV19,TRBJ2-7,TGTGCCAGTAGTGAACAGCCTACCTACGAGCAGTACTTC,CASSEQPTYEQYF
few,-,TRBV25-1,TRBJ1-6,TGTGCCAGCAGTTCGACAGGAGTCGCCTCACCCCTCCACTTT,CASSSTGVASPLHF
-,TRBD2,TRBV6-6,TRBJ2-7,TGTGCCAGCAGTTACCTTATAGCGGGAGCCTACGAGCAGTACTTC,CASSYLIAGAYEQYF
-,-,TRBV2,TRBJ2-1,TGTGCCAGCAGTGAGCGGTGGGGGTACAATGAGCAGTTCTTC,CASSERWGYNEQFF
-,-,TRBV6-5,TRBJ1-2,TGTGCCAGCACCGGCGGCAGGGACTATGGCTACACCTTC,CASTGGRDYGYTF
once,TRBD1,TRBV6-6,TRBJ2-5,TGTGCCAGCAGCCCCAGGGGGCCAGAGACCCAGTACTTC,CASSPRGPETQYF
-,-,TRBV19,TRBJ1-2,TGTGCCAGTAGTATCAGGACAGACCTTGGTGGCTACACCTTC,CASSIRTDLGGYTF
-,TRBD2,TRBV6-1,TRBJ2-7,TGTGCCAGCAGTGCTGGGACTACCTCCTACGAGCAGTACTTC,CASSAGTTSYEQYF
-,-,TRBV6-6,TRBJ2-4,TGTGCCAGCACGAAAGGACTACCAAACATTCAGTACTTC,CASTKGLPNIQYF
-,-,TRBV27,TRBJ1-6,TGTGCCAGCAGTTTGGGGGGGCCTAATTCACCCCTCCACTTT,CASSLGGPNSPLHF
-,-,TRBV5-4,TRBJ1-2,TGTGCCAGCAGCGCCGACGGTATCTATGGCTACACCTTC,CASSADGIYGYTF
-,-,TRBV11-2,TRBJ2-2,TGTGCCAGCAGCTTAGAGGCTCGGAGGGGCACCGGGGAGCTGTTTTTT,CASSLEARRGTGELFF
-,-,TRBV7-9,TRBJ1-3,TGTGCCAGCAGCTTAGGGTTACAGGGAGCCTCTGGAAACACCATATATTTT,CASSLGLQGASGNTIYF
-,TRBD1,TRBV5-1,TRBJ1-1,TGCGCCAGCAGCCCGGGACAGACCTTGAACACTGAAGCTTTCTTT,CASSPGQTLNTEAFF
-,-,TRBV5-1,TRBJ1-4,TGCGCCAGCAGCTTGCAGCCTACCGGGGAAAAACTGTTTTTT,CASSLQPTGEKLFF
once,TRBD2,TRBV11-1,TRBJ2-5,TGTGCCAGCAGCCCCACCCGTCGGGGGGTTCAAGAGACCCAGTACTTC,CASSPTRRGVQETQYF
-,TRBD1,TRBV4-1,TRBJ1-6,TGCGCCAGCAGCCAAGGTCGAGGGACAGGGGTTTCACCCCTCCACTTT,CASSQGRGTGVSPLHF
-,-,TRBV27,TRBJ2-7,TGTGCCAGCAGTCCCCCGGGGGCCGGCTCCTACGAGCAGTACTTC,CASSPPGAGSYEQYF
-,TRBD1,TRBV5-1,TRBJ1-6,TGCGCCAGCAGCTTAGGACAGGGGCGTTCACCCCTCCACTTT,CASSLGQGRSPLHF
-,TRBD1,TRBV6-5,TRBJ1-2,TGTGCCAGCAGTCAGGGGGCGGATAACTATGGCTACACCTTC,CASSQGADNYGYTF
-,-,TRBV7-9,TRBJ1-4,TGTGCCAGCCGCCGCGACGTGAGTGCTGAAAAACTGTTTTTT,CASRRDVSAEKLFF
-,-,TRBV5-1,TRBJ1-4,TGCGCCAGCAGCTCGGGGGCCTCGGCTGCAACTAATGAAAAACTGTTTTTT,CASSSGASAATNEKLFF